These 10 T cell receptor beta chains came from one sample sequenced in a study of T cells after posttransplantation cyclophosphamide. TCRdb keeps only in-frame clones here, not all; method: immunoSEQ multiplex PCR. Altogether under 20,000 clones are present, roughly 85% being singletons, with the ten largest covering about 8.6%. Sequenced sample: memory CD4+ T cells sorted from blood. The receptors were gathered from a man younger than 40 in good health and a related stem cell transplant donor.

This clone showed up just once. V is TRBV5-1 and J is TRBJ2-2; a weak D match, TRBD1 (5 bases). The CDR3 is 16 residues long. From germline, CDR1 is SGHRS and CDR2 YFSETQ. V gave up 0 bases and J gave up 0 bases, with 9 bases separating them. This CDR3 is CASSLVWGTNTGELFF. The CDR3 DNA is TGCGCCAGCAGCTTGGTTTGGGGCACGAACACCGGGGAGCTGTTTTTT.

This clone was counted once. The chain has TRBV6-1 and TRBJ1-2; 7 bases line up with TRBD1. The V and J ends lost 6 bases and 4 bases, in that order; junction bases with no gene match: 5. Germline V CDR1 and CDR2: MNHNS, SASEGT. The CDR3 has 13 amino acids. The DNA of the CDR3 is TGTGCCAGCAGCCTTGGGACAGCCTATGGCTACACCTTC. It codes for CASSLGTAYGYTF.

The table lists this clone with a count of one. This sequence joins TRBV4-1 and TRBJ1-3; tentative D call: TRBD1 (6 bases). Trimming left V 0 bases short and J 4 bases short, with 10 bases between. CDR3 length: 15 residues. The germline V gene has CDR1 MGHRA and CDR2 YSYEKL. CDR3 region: CASSQEWGLGNTIYF. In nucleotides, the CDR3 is TGCGCCAGCAGCCAAGAATGGGGGCTGGGAAACACCATATATTTT.

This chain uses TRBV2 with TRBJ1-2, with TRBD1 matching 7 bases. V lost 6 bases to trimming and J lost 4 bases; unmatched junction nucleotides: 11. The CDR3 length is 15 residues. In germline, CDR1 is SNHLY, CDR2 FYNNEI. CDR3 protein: CASRTSEGAGYGYTF. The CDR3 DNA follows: TGTGCCAGCAGAACAAGTGAGGGGGCTGGCTATGGCTACACCTTC.

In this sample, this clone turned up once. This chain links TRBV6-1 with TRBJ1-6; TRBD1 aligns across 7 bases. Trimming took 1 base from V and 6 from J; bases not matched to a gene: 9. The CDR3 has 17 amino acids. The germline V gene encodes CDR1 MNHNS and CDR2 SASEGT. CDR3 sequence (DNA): TGTGCCAGCAGTGAAGTAGGATGGGGACAGACTAATTCACCCCTCCACTTT. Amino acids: CASSEVGWGQTNSPLHF.

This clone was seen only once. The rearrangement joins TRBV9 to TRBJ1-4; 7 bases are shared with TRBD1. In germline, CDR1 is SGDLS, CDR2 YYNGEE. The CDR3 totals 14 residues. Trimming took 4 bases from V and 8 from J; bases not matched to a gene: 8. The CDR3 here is CASSSTGRREKLFF. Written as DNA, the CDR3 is TGTGCCAGCAGCTCGACAGGGCGTAGGGAAAAACTGTTTTTT.

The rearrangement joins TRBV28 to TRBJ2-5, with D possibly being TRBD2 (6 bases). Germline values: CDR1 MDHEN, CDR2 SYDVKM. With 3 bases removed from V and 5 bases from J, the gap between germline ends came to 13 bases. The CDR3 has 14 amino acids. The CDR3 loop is CASSFERGRETQYF. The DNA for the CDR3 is TGTGCCAGCAGTTTTGAACGGGGGAGGGAGACCCAGTACTTC.

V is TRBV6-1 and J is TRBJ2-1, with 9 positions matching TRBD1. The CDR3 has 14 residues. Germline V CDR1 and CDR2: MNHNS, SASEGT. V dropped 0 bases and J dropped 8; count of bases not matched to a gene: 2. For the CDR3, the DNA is TGTGCCAGCAGTGAAGCGGGACAGGGCTATGAGCAGTTCTTC. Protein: CASSEAGQGYEQFF.

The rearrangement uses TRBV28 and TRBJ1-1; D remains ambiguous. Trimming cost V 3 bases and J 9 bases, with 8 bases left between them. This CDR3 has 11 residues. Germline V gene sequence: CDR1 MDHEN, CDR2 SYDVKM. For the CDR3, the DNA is TGTGCCAGCAGTTTTACTAAGAAAGCTTTCTTT. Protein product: CASSFTKKAFF. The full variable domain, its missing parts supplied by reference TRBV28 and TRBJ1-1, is DVKVTQSSRYLVKRTGEKVFLECVQDMDHENMFWYRQDPGLGLRLIYFSYDVKMKEKGDIPEGYSVSREKKERFSLILESASTNQTSMYLCASSFTKKAFFGQGTRLTVV.

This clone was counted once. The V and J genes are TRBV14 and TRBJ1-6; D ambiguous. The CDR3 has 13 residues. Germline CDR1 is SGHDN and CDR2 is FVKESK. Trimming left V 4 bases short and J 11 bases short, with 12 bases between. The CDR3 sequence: CASSPMRRAPLHF. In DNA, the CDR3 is TGTGCCAGCAGCCCCATGCGCCGGGCACCCCTCCACTTT. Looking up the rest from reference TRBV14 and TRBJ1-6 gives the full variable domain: EAGVTQFPSHSVIEKGQTVTLRCDPISGHDNLYWYRRVMGKEIKFLLHFVKESKQDESGMPNNRFLAERTGGTYSTLKVQPAELEDSGVYFCASSPMRRAPLHFGNGTRLTVT.